This T cell receptor beta chain comes out of a study of OX40 agonist ivuxolimab in advanced cancers. Study overall: The study enrolled dose-escalation patients with hepatocellular carcinoma, melanoma, renal cell or head and neck cancer. In three patients, partial responses were observed, one with hepatocellular carcinoma and two with cutaneous melanoma. The study's findings and limits: Averaged across samples, CD8+ T cells carried more expanded clones than CD4+ did.

Germline CDR1 KGHSH, CDR2 LQKENI. The V and J ends lost 8 bases and 0 bases, in that order; junction bases with no gene match: 6. The CDR3 sequence is 16 residues long. Sequenced by immunoSEQ multiplex PCR; TCRdb stores in-frame clones only, minus some. The sample has around 80,000 clones; approximately 85% are singletons. Of note for this clone: The antigen is undetermined.

This TCR was sampled from an adult with an advanced solid tumor such as melanoma, head and neck, liver or kidney cancer. The material sequenced was CD4+ or CD8+ T cells sorted from blood, taken in a trial of the OX40 agonist ivuxolimab. The V call is TRBV18, the J call TRBJ2-6, with 8 bases identical to TRBD1. The CDR3, as DNA: TGTGCCAGCGTAGGACAGGGAGGCTCTGGGGCCAACGTCCTGACTTTC. Residues: CASVGQGGSGANVLTF.